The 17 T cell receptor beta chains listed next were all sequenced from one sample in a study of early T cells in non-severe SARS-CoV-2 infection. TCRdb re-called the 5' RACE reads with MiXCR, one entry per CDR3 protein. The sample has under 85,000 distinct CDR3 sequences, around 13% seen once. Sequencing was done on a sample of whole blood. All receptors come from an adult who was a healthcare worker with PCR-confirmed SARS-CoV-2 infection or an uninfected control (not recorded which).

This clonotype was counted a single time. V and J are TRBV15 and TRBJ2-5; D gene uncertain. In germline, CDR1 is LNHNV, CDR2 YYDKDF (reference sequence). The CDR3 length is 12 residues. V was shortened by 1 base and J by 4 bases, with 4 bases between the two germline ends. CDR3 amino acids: CATSRGPETQYF. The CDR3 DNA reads TGTGCCACCAGCAGAGGCCCAGAGACCCAGTACTTC.

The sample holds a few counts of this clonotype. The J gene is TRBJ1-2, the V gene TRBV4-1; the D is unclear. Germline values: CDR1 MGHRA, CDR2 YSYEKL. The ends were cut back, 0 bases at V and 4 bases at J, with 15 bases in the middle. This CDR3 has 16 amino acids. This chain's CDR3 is CASSQDRARRSYGYTF. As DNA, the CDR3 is TGCGCCAGCAGCCAAGATAGGGCAAGGCGGAGCTATGGCTACACCTTC.

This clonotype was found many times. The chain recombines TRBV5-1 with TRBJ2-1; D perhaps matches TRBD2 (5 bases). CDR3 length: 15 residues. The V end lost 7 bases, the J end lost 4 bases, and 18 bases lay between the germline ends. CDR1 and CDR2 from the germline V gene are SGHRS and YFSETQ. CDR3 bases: TGCGCCAGCGGCCCGGACTTACGAACGTACAATGAGCAGTTCTTC. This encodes CASGPDLRTYNEQFF.

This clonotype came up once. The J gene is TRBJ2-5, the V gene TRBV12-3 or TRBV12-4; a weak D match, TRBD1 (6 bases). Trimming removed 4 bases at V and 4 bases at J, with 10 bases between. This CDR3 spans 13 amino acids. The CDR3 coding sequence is TGTGCCAGCAGTTCACAGGGCTTAGAGACCCAGTACTTC. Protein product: CASSSQGLETQYF.

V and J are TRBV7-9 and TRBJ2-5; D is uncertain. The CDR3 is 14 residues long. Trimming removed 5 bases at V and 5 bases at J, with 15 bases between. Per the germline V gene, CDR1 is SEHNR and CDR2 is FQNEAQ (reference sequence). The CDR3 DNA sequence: TGTGCCAGCAGCGCCGGTAGTTGGAAGGAGACCCAGTACTTC. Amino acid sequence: CASSAGSWKETQYF.

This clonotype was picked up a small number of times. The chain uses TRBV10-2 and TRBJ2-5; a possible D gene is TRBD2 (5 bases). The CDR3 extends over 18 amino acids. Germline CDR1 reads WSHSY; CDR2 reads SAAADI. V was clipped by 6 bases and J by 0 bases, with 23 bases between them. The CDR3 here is CASSPPPLEAIYQETQYF. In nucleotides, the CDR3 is TGCGCCAGCAGCCCTCCCCCCCTGGAGGCTATTTACCAAGAGACCCAGTACTTC.

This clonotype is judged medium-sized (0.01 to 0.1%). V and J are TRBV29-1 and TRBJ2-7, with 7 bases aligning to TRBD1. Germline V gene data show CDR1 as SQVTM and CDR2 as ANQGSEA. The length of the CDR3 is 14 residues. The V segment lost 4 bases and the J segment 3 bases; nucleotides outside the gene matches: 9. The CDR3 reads CSVGKPGTVYEQYF. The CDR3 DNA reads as TGCAGCGTTGGAAAACCCGGGACAGTCTACGAGCAGTACTTC.

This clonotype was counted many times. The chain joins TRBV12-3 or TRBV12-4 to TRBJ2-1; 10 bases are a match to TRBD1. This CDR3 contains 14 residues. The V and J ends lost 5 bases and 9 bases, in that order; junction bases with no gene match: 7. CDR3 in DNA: TGTGCCAGCAGTCCACGACAGGGGGCGGGTGAGCAGTTCTTC. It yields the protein CASSPRQGAGEQFF.

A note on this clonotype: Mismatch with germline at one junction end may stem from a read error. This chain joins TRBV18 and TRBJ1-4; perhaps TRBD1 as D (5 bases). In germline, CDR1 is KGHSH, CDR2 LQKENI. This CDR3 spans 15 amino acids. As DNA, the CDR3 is TGTGCCAGCTCGCCAAACGGACACAGTAATGAAAAACCGTTTTTT. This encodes CASSPNGHSNEKPFF. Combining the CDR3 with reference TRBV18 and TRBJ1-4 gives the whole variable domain NAGVMQNPRHLVRRRGQEARLRCSPMKGHSHVYWYRQLPEEGLKFMVYLQKENIIDESGMPKERFSAEFPKEGPSILRIQQVVRGDSAAYFCASSPNGHSNEKPFFGSGTQLSVL.

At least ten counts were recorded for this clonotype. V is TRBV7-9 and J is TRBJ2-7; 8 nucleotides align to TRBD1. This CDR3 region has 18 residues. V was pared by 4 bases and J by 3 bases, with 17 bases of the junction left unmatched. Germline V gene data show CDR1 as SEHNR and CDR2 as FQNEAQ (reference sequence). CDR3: CASSSPLRDRGRFYEQYF. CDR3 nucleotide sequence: TGTGCCAGCAGCTCACCATTAAGAGACAGGGGTCGATTCTACGAGCAGTACTTC.

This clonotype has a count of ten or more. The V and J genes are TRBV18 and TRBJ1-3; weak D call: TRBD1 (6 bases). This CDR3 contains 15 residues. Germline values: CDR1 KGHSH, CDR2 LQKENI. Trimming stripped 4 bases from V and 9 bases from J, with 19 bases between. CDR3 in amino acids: CASSLERAGESTIYF. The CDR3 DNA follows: TGTGCCAGCTCACTCGAACGGGCAGGGGAGAGCACCATATATTTT.

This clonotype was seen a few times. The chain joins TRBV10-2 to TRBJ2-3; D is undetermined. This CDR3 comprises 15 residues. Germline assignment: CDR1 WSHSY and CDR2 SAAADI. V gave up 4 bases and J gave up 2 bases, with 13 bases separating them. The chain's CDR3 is CASSVGGVITDTQYF. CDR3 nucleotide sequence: TGCGCCAGCAGTGTCGGCGGTGTTATCACAGATACGCAGTATTTT.

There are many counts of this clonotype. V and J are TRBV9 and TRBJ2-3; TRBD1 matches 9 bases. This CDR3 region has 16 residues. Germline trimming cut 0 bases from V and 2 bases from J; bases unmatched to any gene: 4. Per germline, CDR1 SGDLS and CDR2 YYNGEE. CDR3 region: CASSVGGTGFTDTQYF. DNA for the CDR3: TGTGCCAGCAGCGTAGGTGGGACAGGGTTCACAGATACGCAGTATTTT. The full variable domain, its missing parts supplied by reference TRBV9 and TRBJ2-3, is DSGVTQTPKHLITATGQRVTLRCSPRSGDLSVYWYQQSLDQGLQFLIQYYNGEERAKGNILERFSAQQFPDLHSELNLSSLELGDSALYFCASSVGGTGFTDTQYFGPGTRLTVL.

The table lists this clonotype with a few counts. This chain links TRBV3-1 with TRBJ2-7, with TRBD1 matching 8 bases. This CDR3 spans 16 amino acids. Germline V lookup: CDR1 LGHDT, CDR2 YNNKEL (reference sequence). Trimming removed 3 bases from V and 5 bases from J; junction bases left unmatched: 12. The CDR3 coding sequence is TGTGCCAGCAGCCAGGGAATCGGACAGGGAGTCAACGAGCAGTACTTC. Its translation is CASSQGIGQGVNEQYF.

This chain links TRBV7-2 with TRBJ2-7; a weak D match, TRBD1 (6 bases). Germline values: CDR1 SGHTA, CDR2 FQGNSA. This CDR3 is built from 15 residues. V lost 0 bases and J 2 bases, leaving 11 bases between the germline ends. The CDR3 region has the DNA TGTGCCAGCAGCTTAGCGGTGGGGACAACCTACGAGCAGTACTTC. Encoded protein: CASSLAVGTTYEQYF.

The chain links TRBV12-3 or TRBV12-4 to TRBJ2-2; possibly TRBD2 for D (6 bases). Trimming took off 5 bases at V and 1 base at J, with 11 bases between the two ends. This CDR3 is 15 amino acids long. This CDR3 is CASSPGRGNTGELFF. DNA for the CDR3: TGTGCCAGCAGTCCCGGGCGGGGGAACACCGGGGAGCTGTTTTTT.

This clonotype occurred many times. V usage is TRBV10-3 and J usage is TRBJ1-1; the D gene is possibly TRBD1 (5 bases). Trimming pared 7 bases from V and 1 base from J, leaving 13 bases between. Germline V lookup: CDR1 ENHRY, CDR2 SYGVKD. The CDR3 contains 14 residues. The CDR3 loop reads CAIKTGTENTEAFF. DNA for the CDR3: TGTGCCATCAAGACCGGGACGGAGAACACTGAAGCTTTCTTT.